This T cell receptor beta chain came from a study of somatic mutations in cytotoxic T cells in rheumatoid arthritis. The V gene's germline CDR1 is MRHNA and CDR2 SNTAGT. Trimming pared 0 bases from V and 2 bases from J, leaving 6 bases between. The CDR3 runs to 14 residues. This clone was seen a few times. Generated by immunoSEQ multiplex PCR, the TCRdb table keeps only in-frame clones and is missing some. This sample has 13,000 or so clones, with 82% found just once. This TCR came from an adult with rheumatoid arthritis. The V gene is TRBV6-4, the J gene TRBJ2-3; tentatively, D is TRBD1 (5 bases). Sequenced material: CD8+ T cells sorted from blood. CDR3 residues: CASSDSGATDTQYF. Here the CDR3 DNA reads TGTGCCAGCAGTGACTCAGGGGCCACAGATACGCAGTATTTT.